These 31 T cell receptor beta chains were sequenced from one sample in a study of T cell repertoires in cytomegalovirus infection. TCRdb re-derived calls from the reads in MiXCR, one entry per CDR3 protein. The repertoire holds 650,000 to 900,000 distinct CDR3 sequences, with 25% to 30% as singletons. No antigens are known for them. Sequenced here: cultured CD8+ T cells from PBMCs, sampled from culture after CMV antigen stimulation. These receptors all stem from a human donor in good health (CMV status not recorded). Some clones in this sample may be carry-over from other donors' samples.

J is TRBJ2-7 and V is TRBV6-2 or TRBV6-3; 8 nucleotides match TRBD2. This CDR3 is built from 14 residues. Germline-derived CDR1 and CDR2 are MNHEY and SVGEGT. Trimming cost V 6 bases and J 6 bases; bases outside gene matches: 10. DNA of the CDR3: TGTGCCAGCAGCAGCTTTAGCGGGGAGGGCGAGCAGTACGTC. Protein product: CASSSFSGEGEQYV.

V is TRBV5-5 and J is TRBJ2-1; TRBD2 aligns across 9 bases. The CDR3 has 15 residues. Trimming took 1 base from V and 6 from J; bases not matched to a gene: 5. Germline loops: CDR1 SGHKS, CDR2 YYEKEE (reference sequence). The CDR3 protein is CASSLWIAGVNEQFF. The DNA for the CDR3 is TGTGCCAGCAGCTTGTGGATAGCGGGGGTCAATGAGCAGTTCTTC.

This clonotype was recorded a few times. For the CDR3, the DNA is TGTGCCAGCAGTTACCTAGAAATGAACGGGGAGCTGTTTTTT. It codes for CASSYLEMNGELFF. The chain has TRBV6-5 and TRBJ2-2; no definite D call. The germline V gene has CDR1 MNHEY and CDR2 SVGAGI. The CDR3 has 14 amino acids. The V gene lost 2 bases and the J gene lost 7 bases, with 11 bases spanning the gap.

The sample holds many counts of this clonotype. At one end, the junction sequence differs from germline, possibly due to a read error. This chain links TRBV4-1 with TRBJ2-7, with 11 positions matching TRBD1. The CDR3 consists of 15 residues. In germline, CDR1 is MGHRA, CDR2 YSYEKL. CDR3 coding DNA: TGTGCCAGCAGCCAAGGGACAGGGGGCTCCTACGAGCAGTACTTC. Its protein product is CASSQGTGGSYEQYF.

This clonotype has more than one count but fewer than ten. The rearrangement joins TRBV7-9 to TRBJ2-5, with a tentative D call TRBD1 (5 bases). Germline V gene lookup returns CDR1 SEHNR and CDR2 FQNEAQ (reference sequence). The CDR3 spans 16 residues. Between the trimmed V and J ends, which lost 3 bases and 5 bases, there was a span of 19 bases. CDR3 region: CASSLKQGPSTETQYF. The CDR3 DNA reads as TGTGCCAGCAGCTTGAAGCAGGGTCCAAGTACTGAGACCCAGTACTTC. Looking up the rest from reference TRBV7-9 and TRBJ2-5 gives the full variable domain: DTGVSQNPRHKITKRGQNVTFRCDPISEHNRLYWYRQTLGQGPEFLTYFQNEAQLEKSRLLSDRFSAERPKGSFSTLEIQRTEQGDSAMYLCASSLKQGPSTETQYFGPGTRLLVL.

This clonotype was counted a few times. V is TRBV4-1 and J is TRBJ1-5, with 10 bases matching TRBD1. The V gene end was trimmed by 5 bases and the J gene end by 6 bases; junction bases not matched to a gene: 16. In germline, CDR1 is MGHRA, CDR2 YSYEKL. The CDR3 is 18 amino acids. In nucleotides, the CDR3 is TGCGCCAGCAGCAAACAAGGCTCGGGACAGGGGAGTTTTCAGCCCCAGCATTTT. The encoded protein is CASSKQGSGQGSFQPQHF.

This clonotype was found a few times. J is TRBJ2-2 and V is TRBV4-1; the match to TRBD2 covers 10 bases. The germline V gene has CDR1 MGHRA and CDR2 YSYEKL. The CDR3 covers 15 residues. Trimming removed 8 bases from V and 3 bases from J; junction bases left unmatched: 6. The DNA of the CDR3 is TGCGCCAGCCGCGTAGCGGGGGGAGACACCGGGGAGCTGTTTTTT. Translation: CASRVAGGDTGELFF.

This chain uses TRBV10-3 with TRBJ1-1; TRBD1 agrees at 7 bases. This CDR3 is built from 16 residues. Losses at the gene ends were 11 bases for V and 1 base for J; bases not matched to a gene: 16. CDR1 is ENHRY, CDR2 SYGVKD, per germline. CDR3 nucleotide sequence: TGTGCCGTCCTGGACGGGACAGTCCCCAAGAACACTGAAGCTTTCTTT. Translation: CAVLDGTVPKNTEAFF.

This clonotype was observed a handful of times. The V gene is TRBV5-4, the J gene TRBJ2-1, with TRBD2 matching over 10 bases. The V and J ends lost 6 bases and 8 bases, in that order; junction bases with no gene match: 17. Germline CDR1 reads SGHNT; CDR2 reads YYREEE (reference sequence). The CDR3 contains 17 residues. The DNA of the CDR3 is TGTGCCAGCATCCACGGAGGTTTAGCGGGGGGAGGCGATGAGCAGTTCTTC. Encoded protein: CASIHGGLAGGGDEQFF.

The V call is TRBV6-6, the J call TRBJ1-1; no firm D call. CDR3 length: 11 residues. V was cut by 8 bases and J by 0 bases, with 4 bases left in between. Germline-derived CDR1 and CDR2 are MNHNY and SVGAGI (reference sequence). The CDR3 reads CASVMNTEAFF. The CDR3 DNA follows: TGTGCCAGCGTCATGAACACTGAAGCTTTCTTT.

This chain connects TRBV27 to TRBJ2-3; TRBD1 is a possible D gene (5 bases). Trimming removed 3 bases at V and 2 bases at J, with 9 bases between. The germline gives CDR1 MNHEY, CDR2 SMNVEV (reference sequence). The length of the CDR3 is 14 residues. The CDR3 coding sequence is TGTGCCAGCAGTTTCCAGGGTTACACAGATACGCAGTATTTT. It encodes CASSFQGYTDTQYF.

The CDR3 loop is CASSLDRQDGYTF. For the CDR3, the DNA is TGTGCCAGCAGCTTAGACAGACAGGATGGCTACACCTTC. The chain carries TRBV7-4 and TRBJ1-2, with D possibly matching TRBD1 (6 bases). Trimming removed 1 base at V and 6 bases at J, with 9 bases between. The V gene's germline CDR1 is SGHVT and CDR2 SQSDAQ. The CDR3 runs to 13 residues.

The chain couples TRBV12-3 or TRBV12-4 to TRBJ2-3; D call uncertain. The CDR3 consists of 14 residues. V was shortened by 2 bases and J by 0 bases, with 6 bases between the two germline ends. For the CDR3, the DNA is TGTGCCAGCAGTTTATTATTAAGCACAGATACGCAGTATTTT. Translated: CASSLLLSTDTQYF.

The genes are TRBV12-3 or TRBV12-4 and TRBJ2-7; 7 bases are shared with TRBD2. The CDR3 is made up of 14 amino acids. J gave up 3 bases and V 7 bases, and 9 bases lay outside the gene matches. CDR3 in amino acids: CASTPGGGIYEQYF. The DNA for the CDR3 is TGTGCCAGCACCCCTGGGGGGGGGATCTACGAGCAGTACTTC.

This clonotype turned up a few times. The chain is built from TRBV7-9 and TRBJ2-1; D is undetermined. CDR1 and CDR2 from the germline V gene are SEHNR and FQNEAQ (reference sequence). The CDR3 has 17 residues. The ends were cut back, 5 bases at V and 0 bases at J, with 17 bases in the middle. The CDR3, as DNA: TGTGCCAGCAGCCTCTCCCTTAGAATACGCTCCTACAATGAGCAGTTCTTC. This gives the protein CASSLSLRIRSYNEQFF.

The chain uses TRBV2 and TRBJ1-2; unclear D gene. The CDR3 loop spans 13 amino acids. CDR1 SNHLY and CDR2 FYNNEI come from the germline V gene. Deletions cut 3 bases from V and 3 bases from J, with 8 bases between. CDR3 DNA sequence: TGTGCCAGCAGTGATGTCGGATACTATGGCTACACCTTC. It translates to CASSDVGYYGYTF.

This CDR3 is CASSLGRKAEYEKLFF. In DNA, the CDR3 is TGCGCCAGCAGCTTGGGGAGGAAGGCCGAATATGAAAAACTGTTTTTT. The J gene is TRBJ1-4, the V gene TRBV5-1; D is unclear. The length of the CDR3 is 16 residues. Trimming stripped 0 bases from V and 6 bases from J, with 15 bases between. CDR1 is SGHRS, CDR2 YFSETQ, per germline.

The chain is built from TRBV9 and TRBJ2-1, with D perhaps matching TRBD2 (7 bases). The CDR3 has 15 residues. Germline V gene data show CDR1 as SGDLS and CDR2 as YYNGEE. V lost 3 bases to trimming and J lost 3 bases, with 13 bases between them. The CDR3, as DNA: TGTGCCAGCAGCGATAGGGGGGGGATCTACAATGAGCAGTTCTTC. This sequence encodes CASSDRGGIYNEQFF. Combining the CDR3 with reference TRBV9 and TRBJ2-1 gives the whole variable domain DSGVTQTPKHLITATGQRVTLRCSPRSGDLSVYWYQQSLDQGLQFLIQYYNGEERAKGNILERFSAQQFPDLHSELNLSSLELGDSALYFCASSDRGGIYNEQFFGPGTRLTVL.

J is TRBJ2-7 and V is TRBV27; D perhaps matches TRBD1 (5 bases). The length of the CDR3 is 13 residues. The V and J ends lost 6 bases and 4 bases respectively, with 13 bases between them. Germline assignment: CDR1 MNHEY and CDR2 SMNVEV (reference sequence). The CDR3 here is CASSSDKGYEQYF. The CDR3 DNA sequence: TGTGCCAGCAGCTCGGACAAAGGGTACGAGCAGTACTTC.

This clonotype was seen a few times. The CDR3 nucleotides read TGTGCCAGCAGCCTCGGATTGGGGGCCACTGAAGCTTTCTTT. Encoded protein: CASSLGLGATEAFF. The genes are TRBV6-5 and TRBJ1-1; weak D call: TRBD1 (6 bases). The CDR3 totals 14 residues. Looked up from germline, CDR1 is MNHEY and CDR2 is SVGAGI. V lost 6 bases to trimming and J lost 4 bases, with 15 bases between them.

The genes are TRBV6-2 or TRBV6-3 and TRBJ1-1, with 7 bases matching TRBD1. This CDR3 has 18 residues. Trimming removed 0 bases from V and 6 bases from J; junction bases left unmatched: 16. CDR1 is MNHEY and CDR2 is SVGEGT in the germline V gene. As DNA, the CDR3 is TGTGCCAGCAGTTACTCGAGGGACAGTATTGATTTGTGGGCTGAAGCTTTCTTT. This codes for CASSYSRDSIDLWAEAFF.

This clonotype occurred a few times. The chain links TRBV6-2 or TRBV6-3 to TRBJ1-5, with D tentatively TRBD1 (5 bases). V gave up 2 bases and J gave up 1 base, with 9 bases separating them. Germline loops: CDR1 MNHEY, CDR2 SVGEGT. CDR3 length: 15 residues. The CDR3 reads CASSYGGTSNQPQHF. CDR3 nucleotides: TGTGCCAGCAGTTACGGGGGGACGAGCAATCAGCCCCAGCATTTT.

A few counts support this clonotype. The chain recombines TRBV4-3 with TRBJ1-1; TRBD1 agrees at 10 bases. The CDR3 contains 17 residues. Germline CDR1 reads LGHNA; CDR2 reads YSLEER. Unmatched junction bases numbered 8, after V lost 0 bases and J lost 4 bases. CDR3 in amino acids: CASSQDLRQGASTEAFF. CDR3 nucleotide sequence: TGCGCCAGCAGCCAAGATCTAAGACAGGGGGCGAGCACTGAAGCTTTCTTT.

This chain uses TRBV7-9 with TRBJ1-1; D might be TRBD1 (6 bases). Trimming removed 2 bases at V and 3 bases at J, with 16 bases between. The CDR3 has 16 amino acids. Germline V gene sequence: CDR1 SEHNR, CDR2 FQNEAQ (reference sequence). The CDR3 spells CASSLRDGRGHTEAFF. The CDR3, as DNA: TGTGCCAGCAGCTTAAGAGATGGCAGGGGTCACACTGAAGCTTTCTTT.

This rearrangement joins TRBV2 to TRBJ2-3; 10 nucleotides align to TRBD1. The V segment lost 6 bases and the J segment 1 base; nucleotides outside the gene matches: 4. Germline values: CDR1 SNHLY, CDR2 FYNNEI. This CDR3 has 15 residues. CDR3 sequence (DNA): TGTGCCAGCAGAACCGGGACAGGGGGCACAGATACGCAGTATTTT. This translates into CASRTGTGGTDTQYF.

The V and J genes are TRBV6-6 and TRBJ2-3; D remains unclear. CDR1 is MNHNY and CDR2 is SVGAGI in the germline V gene (reference sequence). The V gene lost 0 bases and the J gene lost 3 bases, with 10 bases spanning the gap. CDR3 length equals 15 residues. The CDR3 DNA is TGTGCCAGCAGTTACTCATTTATGGGGACAGATACGCAGTATTTT. Translation gives CASSYSFMGTDTQYF.

In its sample, this clonotype was seen a few times. The V and J genes are TRBV12-5 and TRBJ2-5, with 11 bases fitting TRBD2. Germline CDR1 reads LGHNT; CDR2 reads FRNRAP. This CDR3 has 17 residues. The trim removed 3 bases at V and 2 bases at J, leaving 8 bases unmatched. This CDR3 reads CASGFTLAGGNQETQYF. CDR3 sequence (DNA): TGTGCTAGTGGTTTCACCTTAGCGGGGGGGAATCAAGAGACCCAGTACTTC. Together with reference TRBV12-5 and TRBJ2-5, the CDR3 gives the full variable domain: DARVTQTPRHKVTEMGQEVTMRCQPILGHNTVFWYRQTMMQGLELLAYFRNRAPLDDSGMPKDRFSAEMPDATLATLKIQPSEPRDSAVYFCASGFTLAGGNQETQYFGPGTRLLVL.

The chain combines TRBV6-6 with TRBJ1-2; D gene unclear. Per germline, CDR1 MNHNY and CDR2 SVGAGI (reference sequence). Trimming shortened V by 2 bases and J by 4 bases, and 17 bases separated the two germline ends. The CDR3 runs to 16 residues. The CDR3 spells CASSYDYDTLGYGYTF. In DNA form, the CDR3 reads TGTGCCAGCAGTTACGACTACGACACCCTTGGCTATGGCTACACCTTC.

The chain links TRBV18 to TRBJ1-1; D is possibly TRBD1 (6 bases). Trimming removed 8 bases from V and 1 base from J, with 11 bases in between. Germline lookup yields CDR1 KGHSH and CDR2 LQKENI. CDR3 size: 13 residues. The CDR3 loop reads CASALGANTEAFF. In DNA form, the CDR3 reads TGTGCCAGCGCCCTGGGGGCGAACACTGAAGCTTTCTTT. Combining the CDR3 with reference TRBV18 and TRBJ1-1 gives the whole variable domain NAGVMQNPRHLVRRRGQEARLRCSPMKGHSHVYWYRQLPEEGLKFMVYLQKENIIDESGMPKERFSAEFPKEGPSILRIQQVVRGDSAAYFCASALGANTEAFFGQGTRLTVV.

This chain uses TRBV9 with TRBJ1-2, with unresolved D. The germline V gene encodes CDR1 SGDLS and CDR2 YYNGEE. Trimming removed 3 bases at V and 0 bases at J, with 9 bases between. CDR3 length equals 14 residues. CDR3 coding DNA: TGTGCCAGCAGCGAACGGAGTTCTAACTATGGCTACACCTTC. Protein: CASSERSSNYGYTF.

This sequence joins TRBV14 and TRBJ1-3, with D uncertain. This CDR3 comprises 16 residues. V lost 0 bases to trimming and J lost 2 bases, with 11 bases between them. Germline lookup yields CDR1 SGHDN and CDR2 FVKESK. Here the CDR3 reads CASSQDLIGPGNTIYF. CDR3 nucleotide sequence: TGTGCCAGCAGCCAAGATCTTATCGGCCCTGGAAACACCATATATTTT.